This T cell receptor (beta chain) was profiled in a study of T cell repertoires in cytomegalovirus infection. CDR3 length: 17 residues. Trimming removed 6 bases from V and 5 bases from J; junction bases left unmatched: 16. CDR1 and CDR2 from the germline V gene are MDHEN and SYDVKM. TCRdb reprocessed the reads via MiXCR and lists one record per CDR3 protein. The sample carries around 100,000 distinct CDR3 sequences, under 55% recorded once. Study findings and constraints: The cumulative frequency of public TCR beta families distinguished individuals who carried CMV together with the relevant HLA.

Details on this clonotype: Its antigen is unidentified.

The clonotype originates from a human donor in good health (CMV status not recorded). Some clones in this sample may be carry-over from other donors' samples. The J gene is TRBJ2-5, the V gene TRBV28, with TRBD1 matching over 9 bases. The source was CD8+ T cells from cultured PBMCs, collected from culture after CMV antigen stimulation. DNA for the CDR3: TGTGCCAGCAGCCATCCCCCCGCCACAGGGGGCGAGGAGACCCAGTACTTC. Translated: CASSHPPATGGEETQYF.